These 3 T cell receptor beta chains share one sample of origin, sequenced in a study of blood T cell repertoires in COVID-19. Sequencing was performed with immunoSEQ multiplex PCR; in TCRdb, only in-frame clones are kept and a portion is missing. The sample lists roughly 300,000 clones; about 93% were seen once. Sequences were obtained from peripheral blood. These receptors were collected from a woman younger than 45 with COVID-19, enrolled during active disease.

The V gene is TRBV5-1, the J gene TRBJ2-5, with 7 bases fitting TRBD2. Unmatched junction bases numbered 9, after V lost 4 bases and J lost 6 bases. This CDR3 comprises 14 residues. Germline-derived CDR1 and CDR2 are SGHRS and YFSETQ. CDR3 residues: CASSPNAGAQTQYF. CDR3 DNA sequence: TGCGCCAGCAGCCCGAACGCGGGAGCACAGACCCAGTACTTC.

This clone was detected only once. This sequence joins TRBV28 and TRBJ1-5; 11 nucleotides align to TRBD1. Losses at the gene ends were 6 bases for V and 6 bases for J; bases not matched to a gene: 16. The length of the CDR3 is 18 residues. Germline V gene data show CDR1 as MDHEN and CDR2 as SYDVKM. In DNA form, the CDR3 reads TGTGCCAGCAGGGCATCATATAGCGGACAGGGGGCATCTCAGCCCCAGCATTTT. Protein: CASRASYSGQGASQPQHF.

The rearrangement uses TRBV7-9 and TRBJ1-4, with D unresolved. Germline CDR1 reads SEHNR; CDR2 reads FQNEAQ (reference sequence). V was pared by 7 bases and J by 0 bases, with 9 bases between. This CDR3 contains 14 residues. The CDR3: CASTYLATNEKLFF. The CDR3 nucleotides read TGTGCCAGCACCTATCTTGCAACTAATGAAAAACTGTTTTTT.